This T cell receptor (beta chain) was recovered during a study of OX40 agonist ivuxolimab in advanced cancers. Study conclusions and caveats: Both CD4+ and CD8+ T cell populations in blood had undergone clonal expansion by week 6 at 0.1 to 3.0 mg/kg. CD8+ T cells (on average) carried more expanded clones than CD4+ T cells. Clonal expansion in partial responders at 0.1-3.0 mg/kg ranked among the lowest.

Clones were read by immunoSEQ multiplex PCR, and TCRdb kept only the in-frame ones, dropping some. The table records about 26,000 clones, roughly 77% of them present only once. As to this clone: Its cognate antigen is unknown.

The sequence derives from an adult with an advanced solid tumor such as melanoma, head and neck, liver or kidney cancer. The source was CD4+ or CD8+ T cells sorted from blood, collected in a trial of the OX40 agonist ivuxolimab.

Here the CDR3 DNA reads TGTGCCAGCAGCTTGGGGTCCTACAATGAGCAGTTCTTC. Protein sequence: CASSLGSYNEQFF. The V and J genes are TRBV27 and TRBJ2-1; D gene uncertain. The germline V gene has CDR1 MNHEY and CDR2 SMNVEV (reference sequence). CDR3 length: 13 residues. The V end was cut by 6 bases, the J end by 1 base, with 7 bases between.